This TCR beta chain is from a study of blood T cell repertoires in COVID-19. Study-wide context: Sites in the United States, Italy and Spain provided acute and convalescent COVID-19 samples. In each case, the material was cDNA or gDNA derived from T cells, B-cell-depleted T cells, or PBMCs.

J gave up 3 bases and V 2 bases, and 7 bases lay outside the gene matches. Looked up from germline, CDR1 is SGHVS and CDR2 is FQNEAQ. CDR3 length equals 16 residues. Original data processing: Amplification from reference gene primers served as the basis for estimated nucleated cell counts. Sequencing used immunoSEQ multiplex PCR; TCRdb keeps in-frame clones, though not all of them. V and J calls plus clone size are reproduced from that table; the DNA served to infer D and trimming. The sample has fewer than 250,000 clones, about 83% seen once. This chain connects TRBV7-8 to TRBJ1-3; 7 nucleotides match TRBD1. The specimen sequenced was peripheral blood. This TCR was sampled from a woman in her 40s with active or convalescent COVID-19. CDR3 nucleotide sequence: TGTGCCAGCAGCTTAACCAGACAGGGACGTGGAAACACCATATATTTT. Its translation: CASSLTRQGRGNTIYF.